The rows below give T cell receptor beta chains drawn from one sample of a study of cytomegalovirus exposure and HLA in healthy donors. Here immunoSEQ multiplex PCR was the method, and the copy in TCRdb shows in-frame clones only, minus some. The repertoire consists of fewer than 100,000 clones, with roughly 78% occurring once and the leading ten covering around 4%. Sample: PBMCs. The receptors shown here come from a male donor in good health and CMV-seropositive. The CDR3 runs from the conserved cysteine through the conserved F or W. A D gene is named only where the DNA matches it firmly. A clone size is listed for some rows: how often the clone was seen (once, few, many), or a class if it is expanded.

TRBD1 | TRBJ2-7 | TRBV7-8 | . | TGTGCCAGCAGCTTAGCGAATACAGGGGGCCTCCCCTACGAGCAGTACTTC | CASSLANTGGLPYEQYF
. | TRBJ2-6 | TRBV18 | . | TGTGCCAGCTCACCGGTTGTGGTATCAGGGAGGACTGGGGCCAACGTCCTGACTTTC | CASSPVVVSGRTGANVLTF
TRBD1 | TRBJ1-5 | TRBV15 | few | TGTGCCACCAGCAACGACAGGGGTGGCAATCAGCCCCAGCATTTT | CATSNDRGGNQPQHF
TRBD2 | TRBJ2-1 | TRBV19 | . | TGTGCCAGTAGTACCGTAGCGGGCCCCTACAATGAGCAGTTCTTC | CASSTVAGPYNEQFF
TRBD1 | TRBJ2-1 | TRBV27 | few | TGTGCCAGCAGTTTAGGACAGGGTTCCTACAATGAGCAGTTCTTC | CASSLGQGSYNEQFF
TRBD2 | TRBJ2-1 | TRBV5-4 | . | TGTGCCAGCAGCTGGGGCCCCTCTAGCGGGATTAACAATGAGCAGTTCTTC | CASSWGPSSGINNEQFF
. | TRBJ2-7 | TRBV4-2 | . | TGTGCCAGCAGGTCTACCCACGAGCAGTACTTC | CASRSTHEQYF
TRBD1 | TRBJ1-4 | TRBV28 | few | TGTGCCAGCAGATCGACAGGGGAACTGTTTTTT | CASRSTGELFF
. | TRBJ2-7 | TRBV7-9 | once | TGTGCCAGCAGCTTATTCCGGGACTGGAGCTCCTACGAGCAGTACTTC | CASSLFRDWSSYEQYF
. | TRBJ2-7 | TRBV4-2 | . | TGTGCCAGCAGCCCGCTCGGGGAAACCTACGAGCAGTACTTC | CASSPLGETYEQYF
. | TRBJ2-3 | TRBV2 | . | TGTGCCAGCAGTTGGTTAGCGACAGATACGCAGTATTTT | CASSWLATDTQYF
. | TRBJ1-2 | TRBV30 | . | TGTGCCTGGAGTAGGCAGGGAACCTATGGCTACACCTTC | CAWSRQGTYGYTF
TRBD2 | TRBJ2-7 | TRBV7-8 | . | TGTGCCAGCACCCCCGGGGGGACCCCCTACGAGCAGTACTTC | CASTPGGTPYEQYF
. | TRBJ2-7 | TRBV14 | . | TGTGCCAGCAGCCGAACGGGCGAGCAGTACTTC | CASSRTGEQYF
TRBD1 | TRBJ1-2 | TRBV2 | . | TGTGCCAGCAGTTCAGACAGGGGTTTGCTGGGCTACACCTTC | CASSSDRGLLGYTF
. | TRBJ1-1 | TRBV11-2 | once | TGTGCCACCGGACAGCCCCCCGAACAGAATGAAGCTTTCTTT | CATGQPPEQNEAFF
. | TRBJ1-3 | TRBV28 | . | TGTGCCAGCAGTTCCCCCGGACAGGGAAACACCATATATTTT | CASSSPGQGNTIYF
TRBD1 | TRBJ2-2 | TRBV5-1 | . | TGCGCCAGCAGCAAGGGACAGGGGAACGGGGAGCTGTTTTTT | CASSKGQGNGELFF
TRBD1 | TRBJ2-7 | TRBV29-1 | . | TGCAGCGTAACCCGGGACAGCGAGCAGTACTTC | CSVTRDSEQYF
TRBD2 | TRBJ2-1 | TRBV7-3 | few | TGTGCCAGCAGCTCCAGCGGGGGAGAGCAGTTCTTC | CASSSSGGEQFF
TRBD1 | TRBJ1-1 | TRBV6-4 | . | TGTGCCAGCAGACCGACAGGGGCGGATGAAGCTTTCTTT | CASRPTGADEAFF
. | TRBJ2-7 | TRBV6-5 | . | TGTGCCAGCAGTTCGTTGACAGGACCAATCTACGAGCAGTACTTC | CASSSLTGPIYEQYF
. | TRBJ1-2 | TRBV27 | . | TGTGCCAGCAGTATATATCCAGGGGATCGTGGCTACACCTTC | CASSIYPGDRGYTF
TRBD2 | TRBJ2-7 | TRBV7-7 | . | TGTGCCAGCAGCTTAGACGGGCTAGCGGGGGGCTACGAGCAGTACTTC | CASSLDGLAGGYEQYF
TRBD2 | TRBJ2-2 | TRBV30 | once | TGTGCCTGGAGTCCGGGGGGGGGCCACACCGGGGAGCTGTTTTTT | CAWSPGGGHTGELFF
TRBD1 | TRBJ1-4 | TRBV5-6 | once | TGTGCCAGCAGCTTGGTGGGACAGGGCATTGAAAAACTGTTTTTT | CASSLVGQGIEKLFF
TRBD1 | TRBJ1-2 | TRBV19 | . | TGTGCCAGCACACAGGGGAACTATGGCTACACCTTC | CASTQGNYGYTF
. | TRBJ1-2 | TRBV7-9 | . | TGTGCCAGCAGCTCTAACGTGATTGTGGGAGGAGGCTACACCTTC | CASSSNVIVGGGYTF
. | TRBJ1-1 | TRBV2 | . | TGTGCCAGCAGTGATCCTCGCCCGGTCAGGGCTTTCTTT | CASSDPRPVRAFF
. | TRBJ2-7 | TRBV6-6 | few | TGTGCCAGCAGTTACTCCGCAGCGGTCCTCTACGAGCAGTACTTC | CASSYSAAVLYEQYF
. | TRBJ2-7 | TRBV27 | . | TGTGCCAGCAGTTTGTCAGGGTTTCACTACGAGCAGTACTTC | CASSLSGFHYEQYF
TRBD1 | TRBJ2-7 | TRBV27 | . | TGTGCCAGCAGTCTCGGGACAGCCTACGAGCAGTACTTC | CASSLGTAYEQYF
TRBD1 | TRBJ1-5 | TRBV15 | . | TGTGCCACCAGCAGTACTACAGGGGCTAGCAATCAGCCCCAGCATTTT | CATSSTTGASNQPQHF
TRBD1 | TRBJ2-5 | TRBV13 | . | TGTGCCAGCAGCCGGAGGACAGGGTGGGAGACCCAGTACTTC | CASSRRTGWETQYF
TRBD1 | TRBJ2-7 | TRBV15 | . | TGTGCCACCAGCAGAGATTCCGCAACCGGGACAGGGAGCCACGAGCAGTACTTC | CATSRDSATGTGSHEQYF
. | TRBJ2-2 | TRBV6-5 | . | TGTGCCAGCAGTCGGACAAGTAACACCGGGGAGCTGTTTTTT | CASSRTSNTGELFF
. | TRBJ1-5 | TRBV19 | . | TGTGCCAGTAGTATAGAGCCCCCGGGGCAGCCCCAGCATTTT | CASSIEPPGQPQHF
TRBD2 | TRBJ2-7 | TRBV2 | . | TGTGCCAGCAGTGTCCGACTAGCGGTGGGCGAGCAGTACTTC | CASSVRLAVGEQYF
TRBD2 | TRBJ2-7 | TRBV2 | . | TGTGCCAGCAGGCAGGGCCGGGGAGGGTACGAGCAGTACTTC | CASRQGRGGYEQYF
TRBD1 | TRBJ1-1 | TRBV7-2 | . | TGTGCCAGCAGCTTAGCGGGACAGCCAAACACTGAAGCTTTCTTT | CASSLAGQPNTEAFF
TRBD1 | TRBJ2-7 | TRBV28 | . | TGTGCCAGCAGTGTCGGGACAGCGACCTACGAGCAGTACTTC | CASSVGTATYEQYF
. | TRBJ1-5 | TRBV2 | . | TGTGCCAGCGGAACAGGGTATAGCAATCAGCCCCAGCATTTT | CASGTGYSNQPQHF